This T cell receptor beta chain stems from a study of cytomegalovirus exposure and HLA in healthy donors (dated by TCRdb to between 2016 and 2019). At the level of the whole study: In an earlier analysis of roughly 500 of the donors, around 300 Gb of sequence data and some 100 million unique TCR beta sequences from approximately 180 million T cells were reported. Of the roughly 400 genotyped donors, 65% to 90% were placed in the genetic ancestry cluster associated with self-reported Caucasian donors. Roughly 5 DR-DQ haplotypes were treated as single units for association and clustering because of strong linkage in the cohort. The study aimed to test whether signatures of past pathogen exposure could be identified by cataloging public T cell receptors. Besides the first cohort of 666 subjects, a separate validation cohort made up of 90 to 150 different subjects was used. The later analysis used no new phenotypic data to find candidate immune exposures, relying instead on TCR beta sequences and their occurrence across donors. On average, around 240,000 unique TCR beta nucleotide sequences were sequenced per donor among a few hundred genotyped donors of the cohort, with roughly a sixth of those sequences being non-productive. Both class I and class II loci were covered by HLA typing, at four-digit resolution. A later genetic analysis used genome-wide SNP genotypes for about 60% of the roughly 700 donors, treating that subset as a discovery cohort. About 300 gigabases of sequencing data and some 85 million unique TCR sequences were included in an early release covering several hundred HLA-typed donors. The T cell repertoires of under 700 subjects were profiled by immunosequencing and related to cytomegalovirus serostatus. Donor age, sex, ethnicity and CMV serostatus were collected together with the repertoire data. A later analysis re-examined previously published TCR beta repertoires from just over 650 donors and added high-resolution HLA genotyping to investigate patterns of TCR occurrence. High-throughput TCR immunosequencing, statistical association of individual TCRs with disease status, and machine learning were combined to predict cytomegalovirus infection status. In an earlier analysis of about 590 of the donors, high-throughput TCR beta sequencing was used to judge whether each TCR beta V gene segment behaved as functional or pseudogenic. All discovery cohort repertoires had been generated using a single sequencing platform. The number of donors typed differed by locus, with roughly 620-630 for A, B, C, DRB1 and DQB1, roughly 520 for DQA1, 606 for DPA1, and under 490 for DPB1.

A word on this clone: Its antigen is unknown.

The study at large found these results: HLA typing was unavailable for some donors at each locus, so association tests used only the typed subset. Several of the top co-occurrence clusters appeared to be linked to parvovirus B19, influenza, CMV and Epstein-Barr virus, according to a later analysis. Because counts were too low, around 18 rarely observed V segments, including chromosome 9 orphons, were left out of the earlier analysis of about 620 of the donors. A further reported finding was that TCR beta sequences accurately predicted the HLA-A and HLA-B alleles for most subjects in the first cohort. The classifier was reported to diagnose cytomegalovirus status with high specificity and sensitivity in both the original and validation cohorts. The study listed 150 to 200 TCR beta chains as associated with cytomegalovirus. In a later genetic analysis, a missense DCLRE1C variant was associated with V-gene and J-gene trimming of TCR beta chains, and the association was replicated in an independent cohort. Most TCR sequences were observed very rarely across donors, whereas some public TCRs were present in many individuals. In a later analysis, HLA-associated TCR beta chains showed more clonal expansion and lower generation probabilities than non-associated chains that were equally common. Assigning TCR associations to individual alleles was difficult when HLA alleles, especially DR and DQ, strongly co-occurred. In an earlier analysis of about 600 of the donors, most TCR beta V segments appeared in productive rearrangements about 90% or about 30% of the time, broadly matching IMGT annotations. In vitro tests confirmed that a few of the cytomegalovirus-associated TCR beta chains recognize cytomegalovirus antigens. Some IMGT-functional V segments, including TRBV6-2 and TRBV6-3, could not be told apart with the 87-base-pair reads, so those segments were excluded. A cluster of highly shared sequence variants was judged likely to be a technical artifact of the sequencing pipeline. In a later genetic analysis, fewer N-insertions in productive TCRs were reported among donors in an Asian-associated ancestry cluster than the 666-donor mean. The presence/absence analyses assumed that sequencing depth was roughly uniform across donors, and that assumption may not be true. Immune exposure information for the cohort was limited to CMV serostatus. In this cohort, only TCR beta chains were sequenced, and detectable features were limited by the absence of alpha or paired-chain data. According to a later analysis, TCR association rates differed among HLA loci, with DRB1 alleles showing the most associated TCRs and HLA-C alleles showing the fewest. It was suggested by the authors that the approach could potentially be generalized to other disease states and immunological phenotypes. According to a later analysis, most CMV-associated TCR beta chains appeared to be HLA-restricted, and the HLA associations seemed to be driven largely by CMV exposure. Linkage disequilibrium might explain the correlated functional status among segregating V segments, but an unknown experimental factor could not be excluded. At a false discovery rate of 0.05, a later analysis linked approximately 18,000 TCR beta sequences to specific HLA alleles.

The cohort was made up of under 800 healthy bone marrow donors. At the time of sampling, all cohort members were nominally healthy, though unrecorded immune exposures were likely present. The donor tested CMV seropositive and was one of the 289 seropositive cohort members. A peripheral blood sample was provided by each donor, and peripheral blood mononuclear cells were used for TCR beta sequencing. Genomic DNA was extracted from the blood cell samples with the Qiagen DNeasy Blood Extraction Kit. The CDR3 starts with the cysteine, ends with the phenylalanine, and has 16 residues. Here the CDR3 DNA is all that survives: 48 bases in frame from base 1. CDR1 and CDR2 (LGHNA, YSLEER) derive from the germline V gene. V is pruned by 3 bases and J by 1 base, leaving 6 bases of the junction without a gene match. The library was obtained by the immunoSEQ multiplex PCR assay. A mixture of 60 forward primers for TCR Vbeta segments and 13 reverse primers for TCR Jbeta segments was used in the multiplex PCR. A multiplex PCR assay on genomic DNA amplified the CDR3 region of rearranged TCR beta genes. Amplified TCR beta libraries were sequenced as 87-base-pair reads on the Illumina HiSeq System. Concerning the study's data processing: Across the 500 to 750 repertoires, a later analysis counted about 81 million unique TCR beta chains, around 11 million of which were shared by at least two donors. Raw reads were error-corrected and collapsed into unique sequences by a nearest-neighbor algorithm in which closely related sequences were merged to remove PCR and sequencing errors. V, D and J gene segments were assigned by aligning CDR3 sequences to IMGT reference sequences. Each retained sequence needed at least a six-nucleotide match to both a V gene segment and a J gene segment. Rearrangements were called productive when the CDR3 lacked stop codons and stayed in frame with V and J; all others were non-productive. Following IMGT convention, CDR3 was defined as the stretch from the second conserved V-encoded cysteine to the conserved J-encoded phenylalanine. Sequences without an unambiguous match to a single V gene segment were excluded from the earlier analysis of 450 to 750 of the donors. In an earlier analysis of 500 to 750 of the donors, V segments were called functional above 56.7% productive rearrangements and were called segregating when the between-donor standard deviation exceeded 5%. A statistical classification framework was built for diagnosing cytomegalovirus status from the catalog of TCR beta chain sequences. A later analysis assigned V and J genes by comparing TCR nucleotide sequences with IMGT/GENE-DB human TR gene sequences. Using the TCRdist pipeline, a later analysis assigned CDR3 sequences along with most-parsimonious VDJ recombination scenarios. In a later analysis, each TCR beta chain was defined by its CDR3 amino acid sequence together with its V-gene family, and reads without a unique V-gene family were excluded. In a later analysis, 450 to 600 highly shared, low-generation-probability nucleotide sequences were removed to address suspected cross-contamination and a sequencing artifact. In a later analysis, a clonal expansion index was calculated for each public chain from normalized within-repertoire ranks of inferred template counts. Generation probabilities in a later analysis came from a VDJ recombination model fitted to out-of-frame rearrangements, and those results were checked against IGoR. In a later analysis, hypergeometric tests were used to score TCR-TCR, TCR-HLA and TCR-CMV co-occurrence, with a repertoire-size bias correction applied to TCR pairs. A later analysis estimated false discovery rates by permuting HLA or CMV assignments 20 times. A later analysis grouped co-occurring TCRs with DBSCAN, adding TCRdist sequence similarity when clustering within HLA-allele-positive subsets. Co-occurrence clustering excluded repertoires with fewer than 30,000 or more than 120,000 public chains, plus five with anomalous nucleotide sharing. The immuneACCESS repertoire file appears here via TCRdb, limited to in-frame rearrangements. These files lack a portion of the clones; in checked studies, under half of the deficit traces to unresolved V genes, and the cause of the others is not known. The V and J calls and clone size were taken over from that table, and D and trimming were inferred from the DNA. This specimen's table enumerates 70,000 to 100,000 clones. 5.5% of the sample belongs to the ten largest clones.

The chain is assembled from TRBV4-3 and TRBJ2-4; 7 nucleotides in the junction match TRBD1. The sequenced sample was PBMCs. This receptor was taken from a girl aged 5-17 years in good health and CMV-seropositive. The DNA sequence is TGCGCCAGCAGCCACATAACAGGGGTGGCCAAAAACATTCAGTACTTC. The encoded protein is CASSHITGVAKNIQYF.